These T cell receptor beta chains were read from a single sample in a study of T-cell memory formation after mild COVID-19. Via MiXCR, TCRdb re-called the 5' RACE reads, giving one row per CDR3 protein. Of roughly 180,000 distinct CDR3 sequences in the sample, about 9.9% are singletons; the top ten hold 3% to 4%. The sample consisted of PBMCs or a T cell subset sorted from them (not recorded which). All receptors come from a young man who had mild COVID-19 (a few samples of this study predate the infection). Cell type and time point are not known. Both conserved end residues are part of each CDR3. D genes are given only for firm matches. Clone size is shown for a subset of rows, as once, few, many or a class of expanded clone.

>13|.|.|TRBV2|TRBJ2-2
CASSVQGGGELFF
TGTGCCAGCAGTGTTCAGGGGGGCGGGGAGCTGTTTTTT
>13|few|TRBD1|TRBV12-3/TRBV12-4|TRBJ2-2
CASRGQVLGELFF
TGTGCCAGCAGAGGACAGGTCCTGGGGGAGCTGTTTTTT
>17|.|TRBD2|TRBV6-5|TRBJ2-7
CASSYSVTSGGRYEQYF
TGTGCCAGCAGTTACTCAGTGACTAGCGGGGGCCGCTACGAGCAGTACTTC
>15|many|.|TRBV7-6|TRBJ1-1
CASSLFETRNTEAFF
TGTGCCAGCAGCTTATTCGAGACGAGGAACACTGAAGCTTTCTTT
>14|.|TRBD1|TRBV4-1|TRBJ1-2
CASSFDRGVYGYTF
TGCGCCAGCAGCTTCGACAGGGGAGTCTATGGCTACACCTTC
>13|.|TRBD1|TRBV5-1|TRBJ1-4
CASSLGDSEKLFF
TGCGCCAGCAGCTTGGGGGACAGTGAAAAACTGTTTTTT
>13|many|.|TRBV5-6|TRBJ1-2
CASSLSGIYGYTF
TGTGCCAGCAGCTTGAGCGGGATCTATGGCTACACCTTC
>13|.|.|TRBV5-1|TRBJ1-1
CASSLGGQGEAFF
TGCGCCAGCAGCTTGGGGGGGCAGGGTGAAGCTTTCTTT
>15|.|.|TRBV7-2|TRBJ1-5
CASSLIWGLNQPQHF
TGTGCCAGCAGCTTAATTTGGGGTCTCAATCAGCCCCAGCATTTT
>16|.|.|TRBV14|TRBJ2-5
CASSPGVSSDEETQYF
TGTGCCAGCAGCCCTGGGGTTTCGTCGGATGAAGAGACCCAGTACTTC